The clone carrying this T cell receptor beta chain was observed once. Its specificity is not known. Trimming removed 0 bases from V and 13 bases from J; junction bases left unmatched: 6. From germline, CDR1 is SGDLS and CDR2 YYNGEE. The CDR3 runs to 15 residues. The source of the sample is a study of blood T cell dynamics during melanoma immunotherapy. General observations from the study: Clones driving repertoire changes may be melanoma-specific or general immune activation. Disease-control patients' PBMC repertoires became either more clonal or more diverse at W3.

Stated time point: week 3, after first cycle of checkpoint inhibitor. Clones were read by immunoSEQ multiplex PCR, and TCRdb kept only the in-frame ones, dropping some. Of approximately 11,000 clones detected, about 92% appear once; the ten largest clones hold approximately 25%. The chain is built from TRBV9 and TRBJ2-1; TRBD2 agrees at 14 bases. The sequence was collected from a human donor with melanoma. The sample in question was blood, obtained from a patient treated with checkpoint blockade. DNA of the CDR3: TGTGCCAGCAGCGTAGAGGGAGGACTAGCGGGAGGTCAGTTCTTC. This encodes CASSVEGGLAGGQFF. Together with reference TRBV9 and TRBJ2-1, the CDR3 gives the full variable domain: DSGVTQTPKHLITATGQRVTLRCSPRSGDLSVYWYQQSLDQGLQFLIQYYNGEERAKGNILERFSAQQFPDLHSELNLSSLELGDSALYFCASSVEGGLAGGQFFGPGTRLTVL.